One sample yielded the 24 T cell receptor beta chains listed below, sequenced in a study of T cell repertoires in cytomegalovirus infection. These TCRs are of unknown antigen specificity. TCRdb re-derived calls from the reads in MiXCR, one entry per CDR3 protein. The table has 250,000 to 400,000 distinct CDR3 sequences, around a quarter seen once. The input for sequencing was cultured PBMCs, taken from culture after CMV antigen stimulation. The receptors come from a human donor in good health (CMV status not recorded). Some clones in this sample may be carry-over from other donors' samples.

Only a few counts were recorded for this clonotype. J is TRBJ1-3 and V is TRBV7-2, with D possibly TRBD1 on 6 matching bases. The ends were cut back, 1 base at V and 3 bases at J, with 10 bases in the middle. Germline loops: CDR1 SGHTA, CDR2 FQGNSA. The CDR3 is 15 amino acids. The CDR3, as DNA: TGTGCCAGCAGCTTAGAGGGGGGTTTTGGAAACACCATATATTTT. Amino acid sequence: CASSLEGGFGNTIYF.

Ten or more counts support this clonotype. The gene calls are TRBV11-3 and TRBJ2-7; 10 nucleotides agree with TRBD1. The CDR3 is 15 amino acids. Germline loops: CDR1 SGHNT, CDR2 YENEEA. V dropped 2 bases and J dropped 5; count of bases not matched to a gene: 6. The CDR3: CASSLSGTGANEQYV. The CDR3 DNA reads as TGTGCCAGCAGCTTAAGTGGGACAGGGGCAAACGAGCAGTACGTC.

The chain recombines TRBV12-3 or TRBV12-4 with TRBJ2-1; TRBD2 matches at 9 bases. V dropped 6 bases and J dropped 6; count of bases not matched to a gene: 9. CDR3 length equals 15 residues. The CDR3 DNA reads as TGTGCCAGCAGCCCGCGACTAGCGGTATTCAATGAGCAGTTCTTC. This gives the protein CASSPRLAVFNEQFF.

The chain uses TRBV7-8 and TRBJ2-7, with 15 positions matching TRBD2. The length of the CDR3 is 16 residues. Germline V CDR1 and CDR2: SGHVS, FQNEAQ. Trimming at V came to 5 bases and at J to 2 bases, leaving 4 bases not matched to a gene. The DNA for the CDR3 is TGTGCCAGCAGCCCGTGGACTAGCGGGAGGGCCTACGAGCAGTACTTC. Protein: CASSPWTSGRAYEQYF.

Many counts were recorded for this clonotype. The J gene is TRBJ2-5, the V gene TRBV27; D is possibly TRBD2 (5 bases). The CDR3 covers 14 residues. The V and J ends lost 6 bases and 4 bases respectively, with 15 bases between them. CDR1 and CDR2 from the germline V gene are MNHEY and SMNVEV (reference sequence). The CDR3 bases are TGTGCCAGCAGGAGAACTAGTTATGGAGAGACCCAGTACTTC. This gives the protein CASRRTSYGETQYF.

Here the CDR3 DNA reads TGTGCCAGCAGGTACAGGAGGGGCCCCTACGAGCAGTACTTC. Protein sequence: CASRYRRGPYEQYF. The chain carries TRBV6-2 or TRBV6-3 and TRBJ2-7, with D possibly TRBD2 on 6 matching bases. Trimming cost V 6 bases and J 2 bases, with 14 bases left between them. The CDR3 is 14 residues long. Germline V gives CDR1 MNHEY, CDR2 SVGEGT.

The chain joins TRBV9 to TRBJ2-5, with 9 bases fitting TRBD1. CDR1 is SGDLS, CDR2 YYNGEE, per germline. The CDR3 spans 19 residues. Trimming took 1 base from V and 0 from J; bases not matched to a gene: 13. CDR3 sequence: CASSVRAPTGQGHQETQYF. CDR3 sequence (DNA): TGTGCCAGCAGCGTACGAGCGCCAACGGGACAGGGCCACCAAGAGACCCAGTACTTC.

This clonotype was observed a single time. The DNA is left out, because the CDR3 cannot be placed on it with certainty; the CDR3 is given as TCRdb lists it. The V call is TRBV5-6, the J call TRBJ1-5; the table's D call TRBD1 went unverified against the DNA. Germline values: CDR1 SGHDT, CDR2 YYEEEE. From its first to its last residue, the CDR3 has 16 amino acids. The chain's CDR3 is CASSLGVGTGNQPKHF.

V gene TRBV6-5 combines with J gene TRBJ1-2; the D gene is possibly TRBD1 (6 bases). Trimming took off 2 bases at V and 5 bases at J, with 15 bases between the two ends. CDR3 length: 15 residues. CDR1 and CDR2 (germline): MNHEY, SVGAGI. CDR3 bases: TGTGCCAGCAGTTACGCTCAGGGGAGGGGGTATGGCTACACCTTC. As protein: CASSYAQGRGYGYTF.

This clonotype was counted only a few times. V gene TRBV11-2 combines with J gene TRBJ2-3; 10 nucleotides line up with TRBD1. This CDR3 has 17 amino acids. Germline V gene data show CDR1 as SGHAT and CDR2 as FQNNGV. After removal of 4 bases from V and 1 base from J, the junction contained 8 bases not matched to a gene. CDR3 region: CASSSTPGTGGTDTQYF. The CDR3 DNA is TGTGCCAGCAGCTCGACACCCGGGACAGGGGGCACAGATACGCAGTATTTT.

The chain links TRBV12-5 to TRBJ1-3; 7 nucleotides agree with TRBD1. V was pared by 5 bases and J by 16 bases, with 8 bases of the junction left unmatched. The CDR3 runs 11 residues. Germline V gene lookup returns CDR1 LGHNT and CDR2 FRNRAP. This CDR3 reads CASGGPGQPYF. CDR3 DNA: TGTGCTAGTGGTGGGCCGGGACAGCCTTATTTT. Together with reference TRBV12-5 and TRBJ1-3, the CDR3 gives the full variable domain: DARVTQTPRHKVTEMGQEVTMRCQPILGHNTVFWYRQTMMQGLELLAYFRNRAPLDDSGMPKDRFSAEMPDATLATLKIQPSEPRDSAVYFCASGGPGQPYFGEGSWLTVV.

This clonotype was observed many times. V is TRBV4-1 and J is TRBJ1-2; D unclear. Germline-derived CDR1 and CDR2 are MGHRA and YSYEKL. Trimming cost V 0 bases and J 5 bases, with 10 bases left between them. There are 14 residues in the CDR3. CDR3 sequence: CASSQDGRRYGYTF. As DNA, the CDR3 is TGCGCCAGCAGCCAAGATGGCAGGAGATATGGCTACACCTTC.

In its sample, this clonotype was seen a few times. The CDR3 nucleotides are TGCGCCAGCAGCCCTCGCGCGGTTGATTCACCCCTCCACTTT. The encoded protein is CASSPRAVDSPLHF. The rearrangement joins TRBV4-1 to TRBJ1-6, with D uncertain. This CDR3 is built from 14 residues. V was shortened by 4 bases and J by 8 bases, with 12 bases between the two germline ends. The germline CDR1 and CDR2 sequences are MGHRA and YSYEKL.

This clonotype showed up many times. The CDR3 protein is CASSPGRYTGELFF. The CDR3 bases are TGCGCCAGCAGCCCTGGCCGATACACCGGGGAGCTGTTTTTT. V gene TRBV4-1 combines with J gene TRBJ2-2; D remains ambiguous. Germline V gene lookup returns CDR1 MGHRA and CDR2 YSYEKL. With 4 bases removed from V and 3 bases from J, the gap between germline ends came to 9 bases. The CDR3 covers 14 residues.

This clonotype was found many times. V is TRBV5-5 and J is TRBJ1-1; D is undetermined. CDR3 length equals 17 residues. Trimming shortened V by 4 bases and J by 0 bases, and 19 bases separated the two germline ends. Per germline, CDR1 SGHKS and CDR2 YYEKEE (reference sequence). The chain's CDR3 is CASSLSGSGFMNTEAFF. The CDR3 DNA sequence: TGTGCCAGCAGCCTTTCCGGCTCGGGATTTATGAACACTGAAGCTTTCTTT.

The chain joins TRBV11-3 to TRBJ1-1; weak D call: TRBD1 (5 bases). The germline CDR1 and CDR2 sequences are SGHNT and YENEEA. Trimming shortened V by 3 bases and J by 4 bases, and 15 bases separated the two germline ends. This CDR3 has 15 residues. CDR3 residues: CASSFRGGIGTEAFF. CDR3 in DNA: TGTGCCAGCAGCTTTCGCGGGGGAATCGGCACTGAAGCTTTCTTT. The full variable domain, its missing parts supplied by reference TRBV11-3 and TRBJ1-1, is EAGVVQSPRYKIIEKKQPVAFWCNPISGHNTLYWYLQNLGQGPELLIRYENEEAVDDSQLPKDRFSAERLKGVDSTLKIQPAELGDSAVYLCASSFRGGIGTEAFFGQGTRLTVV.

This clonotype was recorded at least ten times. In DNA form, the CDR3 reads TGTGCCAGCAGCTTCTCCCTGGGACTAGCAAACACCGGGGAGCTGTTTTTT. Its protein product is CASSFSLGLANTGELFF. V is TRBV7-2 and J is TRBJ2-2; 9 bases align to TRBD2. With V trimmed by 3 bases and J by 2 bases, 7 bases remained unmatched. The CDR3 runs 17 residues. Germline V lookup: CDR1 SGHTA, CDR2 FQGNSA.

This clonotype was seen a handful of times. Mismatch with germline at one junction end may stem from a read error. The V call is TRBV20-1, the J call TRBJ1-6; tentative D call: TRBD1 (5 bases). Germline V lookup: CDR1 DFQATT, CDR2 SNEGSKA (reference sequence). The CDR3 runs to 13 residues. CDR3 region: CSARDSYNSPLHF. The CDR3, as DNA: TGCAGTGCGAGAGACAGTTATAATTCACCCCTCCACTTT.

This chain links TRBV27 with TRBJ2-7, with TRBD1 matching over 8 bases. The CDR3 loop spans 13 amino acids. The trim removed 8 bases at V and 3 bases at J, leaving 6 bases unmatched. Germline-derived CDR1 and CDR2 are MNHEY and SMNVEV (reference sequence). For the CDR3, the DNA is TGTGCCAGCGCACCGGACAGGGACTACGAGCAGTACTTC. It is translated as CASAPDRDYEQYF.

The CDR3 DNA sequence: TGTGCCAGCAGCTTGGGGACGTTCTCTGGAAACACCATATATTTT. This gives the protein CASSLGTFSGNTIYF. The chain employs TRBV7-2 and TRBJ1-3, with D perhaps matching TRBD1 (5 bases). V lost 3 bases and J 0 bases, leaving 9 bases between the germline ends. Germline V gives CDR1 SGHTA, CDR2 FQGNSA. The CDR3 has 15 residues.

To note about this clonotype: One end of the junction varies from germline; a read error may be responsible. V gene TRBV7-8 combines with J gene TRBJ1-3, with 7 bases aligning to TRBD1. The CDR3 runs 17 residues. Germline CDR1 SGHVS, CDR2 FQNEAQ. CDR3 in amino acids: CVSSPLLRGGGGNTIYF. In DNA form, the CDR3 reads TGTGTCAGCAGCCCACTTTTGAGAGGGGGCGGTGGAAACACCATATATTTT.

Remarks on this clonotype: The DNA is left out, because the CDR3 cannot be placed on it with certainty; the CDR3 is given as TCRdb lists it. The CDR3 is CASSRTGAEAFFGQGAEAFF. V and J are TRBV5-4 and TRBJ1-1; the tabulated D call, TRBD1, remains unverified against the DNA. Germline CDR1 SGHNT, CDR2 YYREEE (reference sequence). Termini included, the CDR3 measures 20 amino acids.

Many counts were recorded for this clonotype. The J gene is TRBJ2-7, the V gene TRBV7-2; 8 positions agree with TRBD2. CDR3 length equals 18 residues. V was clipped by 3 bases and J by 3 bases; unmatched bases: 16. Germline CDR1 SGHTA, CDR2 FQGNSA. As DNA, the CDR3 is TGTGCCAGCAGCTTGGTTCCGGGAGGGCAGCGAATCGTCTACGAGCAGTACTTC. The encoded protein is CASSLVPGGQRIVYEQYF.

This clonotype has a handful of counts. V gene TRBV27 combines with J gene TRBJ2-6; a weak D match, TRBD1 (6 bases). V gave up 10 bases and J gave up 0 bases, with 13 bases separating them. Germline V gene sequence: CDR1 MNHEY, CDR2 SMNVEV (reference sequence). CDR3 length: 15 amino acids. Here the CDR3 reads CATKGHYSGANVLTF. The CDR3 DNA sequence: TGTGCCACCAAGGGACACTACTCTGGGGCCAACGTCCTGACTTTC.